Listed here is a single TCR beta chain. Its target is not known. This specimen comes from a study of T cell responses to AZD1222 COVID-19 vaccine. Findings of the study overall: Females outnumbered males among donors, who were mostly white British; clonal diversity was possibly underestimated.

The CDR3 is made up of 23 amino acids. The V and J ends lost 2 bases and 7 bases, in that order; junction bases with no gene match: 28. Germline CDR1 SGHRS, CDR2 YFSETQ. Some clones are missing from TCRdb's copy, which holds only in-frame ones; the method was immunoSEQ multiplex PCR. The sample lists 100,000 to 150,000 clones; 75% to 95% were seen once. The sample was peripheral blood, taken on day 0 of AZD1222 vaccination. This clonotype originated in an adult in good health. The V call is TRBV5-1, the J call TRBJ2-1; 12 bases are a match to TRBD2. The DNA of the CDR3 is TGCGCCAGCAGCTTAGGGGACATAATGACTAGCGGGAGCAGACGGACAAGAGCAAATGAGCAGTTCTTC. Its translation: CASSLGDIMTSGSRRTRANEQFF.